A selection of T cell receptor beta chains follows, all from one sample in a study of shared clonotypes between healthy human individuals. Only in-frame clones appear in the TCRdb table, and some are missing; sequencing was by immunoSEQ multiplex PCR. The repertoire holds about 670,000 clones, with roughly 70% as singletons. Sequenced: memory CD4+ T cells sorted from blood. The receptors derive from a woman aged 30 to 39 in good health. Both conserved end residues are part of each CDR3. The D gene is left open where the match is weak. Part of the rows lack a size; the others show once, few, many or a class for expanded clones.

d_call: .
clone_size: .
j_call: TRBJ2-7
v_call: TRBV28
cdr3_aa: CASSPRLAPYEQYF
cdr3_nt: TGTGCCAGCAGCCCCCGGCTAGCCCCCTACGAGCAGTACTTC

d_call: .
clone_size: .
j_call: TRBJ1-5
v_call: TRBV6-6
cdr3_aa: CASSYGGARSNQPQHF
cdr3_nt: TGTGCCAGCAGTTATGGGGGGGCGCGGAGCAATCAGCCCCAGCATTTT

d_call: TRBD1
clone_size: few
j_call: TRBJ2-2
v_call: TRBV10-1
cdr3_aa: CASSEYPGQSNTGELFF
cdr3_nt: TGCGCCAGCAGTGAGTACCCGGGACAGTCGAACACCGGGGAGCTGTTTTTT

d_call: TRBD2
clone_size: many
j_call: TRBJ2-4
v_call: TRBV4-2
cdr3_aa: CASSEGVAGEGAKNIQYF
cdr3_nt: TGTGCCAGCAGCGAGGGGGTAGCGGGAGAGGGGGCCAAAAACATTCAGTACTTC

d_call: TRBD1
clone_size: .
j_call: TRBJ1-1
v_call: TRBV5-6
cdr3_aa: CASSLDRGATEAFF
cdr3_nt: TGTGCCAGCAGCCTGGACAGGGGGGCGACTGAAGCTTTCTTT

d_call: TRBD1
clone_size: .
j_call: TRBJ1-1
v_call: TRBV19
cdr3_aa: CASNKRDRVSEAFF
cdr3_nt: TGTGCCAGTAATAAGAGGGACAGAGTTTCTGAAGCTTTCTTT

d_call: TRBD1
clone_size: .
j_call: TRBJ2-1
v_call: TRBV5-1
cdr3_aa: CASGPDRVSYNEQFF
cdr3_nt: TGCGCCAGCGGTCCCGACAGGGTTTCCTACAATGAGCAGTTCTTC

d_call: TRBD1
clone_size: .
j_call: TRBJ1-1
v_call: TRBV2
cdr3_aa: CASSEPTGGRTEAFF
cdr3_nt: TGTGCCAGCAGTGAACCGACAGGGGGCCGAACTGAAGCTTTCTTT

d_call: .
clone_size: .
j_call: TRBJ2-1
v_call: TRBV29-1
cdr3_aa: CSGTPGSVSSYNEQFF
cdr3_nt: TGCAGCGGAACTCCGGGTAGCGTGAGCTCCTACAATGAGCAGTTCTTC

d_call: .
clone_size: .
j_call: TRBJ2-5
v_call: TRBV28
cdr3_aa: CASSFGGQKFATQYF
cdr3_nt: TGTGCCAGCAGTTTTGGGGGGCAGAAGTTTGCGACCCAGTACTTC

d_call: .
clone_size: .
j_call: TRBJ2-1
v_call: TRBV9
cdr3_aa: CASSRNSRSSYNEQFF
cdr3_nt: TGTGCCAGCAGCCGTAATAGCCGGTCGAGCTACAATGAGCAGTTCTTC

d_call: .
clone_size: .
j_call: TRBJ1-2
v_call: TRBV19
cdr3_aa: CASSYSGYGYTF
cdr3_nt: TGTGCCAGTTCCTACTCGGGCTATGGCTACACCTTC

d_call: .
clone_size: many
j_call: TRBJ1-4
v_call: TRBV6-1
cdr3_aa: CASGEGKGNEKLFF
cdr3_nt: TGTGCCAGCGGGGAGGGAAAGGGGAATGAAAAACTGTTTTTT

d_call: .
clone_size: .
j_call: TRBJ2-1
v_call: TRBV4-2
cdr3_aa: CASSQIGVGNEQFF
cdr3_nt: TGTGCCAGCAGCCAAATCGGGGTTGGTAATGAGCAGTTCTTC

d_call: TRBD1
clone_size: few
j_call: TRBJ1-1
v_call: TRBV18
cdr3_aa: CASSPRDRGNAFF
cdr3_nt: TGTGCCAGCTCACCGAGGGACAGGGGTAATGCTTTCTTT

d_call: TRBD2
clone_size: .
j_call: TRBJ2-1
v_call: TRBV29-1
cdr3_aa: CSVVRLAGVPYNEQFF
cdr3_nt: TGCAGCGTCGTAAGACTAGCGGGAGTGCCCTACAATGAGCAGTTCTTC

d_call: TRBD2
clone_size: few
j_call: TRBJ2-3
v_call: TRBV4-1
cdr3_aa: CASSPKLRTSGSTDTQYF
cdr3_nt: TGCGCCAGCAGCCCGAAGCTGCGGACTAGCGGGAGCACAGATACGCAGTATTTT

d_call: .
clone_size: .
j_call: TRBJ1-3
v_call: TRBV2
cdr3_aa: CASSEVETLGNTIYF
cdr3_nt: TGTGCCAGCAGTGAAGTAGAGACACTCGGAAACACCATATATTTT

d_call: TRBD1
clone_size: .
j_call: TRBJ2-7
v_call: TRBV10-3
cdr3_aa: CAIRPTGGSYEQYF
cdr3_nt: TGTGCCATTAGGCCGACAGGGGGGTCCTACGAGCAGTACTTC

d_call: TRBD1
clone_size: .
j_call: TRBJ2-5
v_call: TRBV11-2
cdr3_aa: CASSLGQGETQYF
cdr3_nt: TGTGCCAGCAGCTTGGGACAGGGGGAGACCCAGTACTTC

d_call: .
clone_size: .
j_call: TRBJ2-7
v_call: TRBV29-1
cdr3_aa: CSVVGTLRDEQYF
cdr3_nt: TGCAGCGTCGTAGGGACTCTAAGAGACGAGCAGTACTTC

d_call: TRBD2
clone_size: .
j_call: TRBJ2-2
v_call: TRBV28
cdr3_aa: CASKVGRETGELFF
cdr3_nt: TGTGCCAGCAAGGTCGGGAGGGAGACCGGGGAGCTGTTTTTT